This T cell receptor (beta chain) derives from a study of Ad26.COV2.S vaccination and SARS-CoV-2 variants. Overall study context: Of the COV1001 trial arms, the Ad26.COV2.S arm included the donor.

The V end was cut by 1 base, the J end by 1 base, with 14 bases between. CDR3 size: 16 residues. The germline gives CDR1 SGHRS, CDR2 YFSETQ. Sequencing used immunoSEQ multiplex PCR; TCRdb keeps in-frame clones, though not all of them. The table has about 440,000 clones, around 85% seen once. Stated treatment: about 20 received Ad26.COV2.S at low or high dose, single or two shots; several received placebo; per-sample allocation not given. Collection of the samples took place on day 63 after the first injection of vaccine or placebo. The chain links TRBV5-1 to TRBJ1-1; D is possibly TRBD1 (5 bases). The receptor was isolated from a person aged 18-65 years who received the Ad26.COV2.S COVID-19 vaccine or a placebo. This specimen was peripheral blood, taken in a trial of Ad26.COV2.S vaccine versus placebo. The CDR3 sequence is CASSLQPRQGNTEAFF. In DNA form, the CDR3 reads TGCGCCAGCAGCTTGCAGCCCCGCCAGGGGAACACTGAAGCTTTCTTT.